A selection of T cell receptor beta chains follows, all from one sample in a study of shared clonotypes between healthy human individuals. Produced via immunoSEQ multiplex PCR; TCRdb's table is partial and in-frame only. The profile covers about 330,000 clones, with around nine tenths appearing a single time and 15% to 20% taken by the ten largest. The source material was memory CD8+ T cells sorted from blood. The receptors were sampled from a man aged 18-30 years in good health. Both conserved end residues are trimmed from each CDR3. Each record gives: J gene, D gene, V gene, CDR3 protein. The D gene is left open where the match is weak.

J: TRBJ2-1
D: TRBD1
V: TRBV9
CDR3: ASSVTPGQRPYNEQF

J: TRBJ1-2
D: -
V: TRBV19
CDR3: ASSNSTYGYT

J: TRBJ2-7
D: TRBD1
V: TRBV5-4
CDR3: ASSLAGGAYIDEQY

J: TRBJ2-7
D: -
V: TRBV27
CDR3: ASSLRGGIYEQY

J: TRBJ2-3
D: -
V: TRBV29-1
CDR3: SVSADTQY

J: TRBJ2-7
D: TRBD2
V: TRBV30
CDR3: AWRRLAGGTSYEQY

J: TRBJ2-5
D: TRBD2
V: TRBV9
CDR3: ASSEGLAGGPQETQY

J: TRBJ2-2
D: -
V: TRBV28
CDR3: ASSLRLTNTGELF

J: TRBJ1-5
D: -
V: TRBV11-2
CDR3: ASSRGQGVHQPQH

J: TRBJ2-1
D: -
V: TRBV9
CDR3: ASSSGGGSYNEQF

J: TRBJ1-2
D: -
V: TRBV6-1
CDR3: ASIPWDTQLYGYT

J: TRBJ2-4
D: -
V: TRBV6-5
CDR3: ASSPEGVLNIQY

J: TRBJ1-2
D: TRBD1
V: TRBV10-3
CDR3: AISESYTGGRNYGYT

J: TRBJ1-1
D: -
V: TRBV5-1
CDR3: ASSLVSAVTEAF

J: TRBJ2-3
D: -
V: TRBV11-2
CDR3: ASSLDGDTQY

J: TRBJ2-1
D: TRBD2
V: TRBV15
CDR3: ATSTEVAVIRGLAGDLSYNEQF

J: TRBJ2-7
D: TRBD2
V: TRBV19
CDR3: ASSTNPSGRSSYEQY

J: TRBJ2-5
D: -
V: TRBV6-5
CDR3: ASSYQLGLDMETQY

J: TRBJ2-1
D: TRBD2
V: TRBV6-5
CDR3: ASSYERGGVYEQF

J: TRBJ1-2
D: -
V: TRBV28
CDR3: ASSPLPGNGYT

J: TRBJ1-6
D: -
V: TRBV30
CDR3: AWSVAGYNSPLH

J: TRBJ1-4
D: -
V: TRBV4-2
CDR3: ASSLGGQNEKLF